Below, 2 T cell receptor beta chains from the same sample are listed, as sequenced in a study of cytomegalovirus exposure and HLA in healthy donors. The study ran its PCR with 60 Vbeta and 13 Jbeta primers. The method was immunoSEQ multiplex PCR; TCRdb's version includes in-frame clones alone and lacks a portion of them. This repertoire shows 150,000 to 200,000 clones, roughly 80% found once; its top ten account for around 0.26%. The sequenced sample consisted of PBMCs. All receptors come from a boy younger than 18 in good health and CMV-seronegative.

The chain has TRBV27 and TRBJ2-5, with 9 bases identical to TRBD1. The J call could be wrong; TRBJ2-7 is a better fit for the DNA end. Germline V gene data show CDR1 as MNHEY and CDR2 as SMNVEV (reference sequence). The CDR3 consists of 18 residues. Written as DNA, the CDR3 is TGTGCCAGCAGTATATTCCCCTCGGACAGGGGACGCTTCTACGAGCAGTACTTC. It encodes CASSIFPSDRGRFYEQYF.

The chain links TRBV2 to TRBJ2-5; D remains unclear. The germline V and J ends were trimmed by 5 bases and 3 bases, with 19 bases remaining between them. This CDR3 comprises 16 residues. Looked up from germline, CDR1 is SNHLY and CDR2 is FYNNEI. The CDR3 is CASSPNQITVKETQYF. The CDR3 DNA reads as TGTGCCAGCAGTCCAAACCAGATAACCGTTAAAGAGACCCAGTACTTC.